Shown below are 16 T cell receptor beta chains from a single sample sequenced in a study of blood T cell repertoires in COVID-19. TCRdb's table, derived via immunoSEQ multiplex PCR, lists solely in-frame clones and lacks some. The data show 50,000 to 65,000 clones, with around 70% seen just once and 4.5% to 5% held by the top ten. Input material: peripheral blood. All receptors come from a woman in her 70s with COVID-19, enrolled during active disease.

CDR3 sequence (DNA): TGCGCCAGCAGCTTGGGGGGGGGCGCAAGGTCCTACGAGCAGTACTTC. The encoded protein is CASSLGGGARSYEQYF. The chain uses TRBV5-1 and TRBJ2-7, with D possibly matching TRBD2 (7 bases). Germline V gives CDR1 SGHRS, CDR2 YFSETQ. V gave up 0 bases and J gave up 1 base, with 14 bases separating them. The CDR3 totals 16 residues. Full variable domain (remainder filled in from reference TRBV5-1 and TRBJ2-7): KAGVTQTPRYLIKTRGQQVTLSCSPISGHRSVSWYQQTPGQGLQFLFEYFSETQRNKGNFPGRFSGRQFSNSRSEMNVSTLELGDSALYLCASSLGGGARSYEQYFGPGTRLTVT.

This CDR3 reads CASSLRGPVAGELFF. As DNA, the CDR3 is TGTGCCAGCAGCTTACGCGGTCCTGTCGCCGGGGAGCTGTTTTTT. The chain links TRBV7-9 to TRBJ2-2; D unclear. CDR1 SEHNR and CDR2 FQNEAQ come from the germline V gene (reference sequence). There are 15 residues in the CDR3. V gave up 2 bases and J gave up 6 bases, with 13 bases separating them. Full variable domain (remainder filled in from reference TRBV7-9 and TRBJ2-2): DTGVSQNPRHKITKRGQNVTFRCDPISEHNRLYWYRQTLGQGPEFLTYFQNEAQLEKSRLLSDRFSAERPKGSFSTLEIQRTEQGDSAMYLCASSLRGPVAGELFFGEGSRLTVL.

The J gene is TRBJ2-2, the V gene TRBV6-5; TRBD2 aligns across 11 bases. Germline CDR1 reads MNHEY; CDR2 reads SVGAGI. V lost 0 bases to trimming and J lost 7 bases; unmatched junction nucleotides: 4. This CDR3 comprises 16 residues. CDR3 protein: CASSYSPGLAGGELFF. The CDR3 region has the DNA TGTGCCAGCAGTTACTCCCCAGGACTAGCGGGCGGGGAGCTGTTTTTT.

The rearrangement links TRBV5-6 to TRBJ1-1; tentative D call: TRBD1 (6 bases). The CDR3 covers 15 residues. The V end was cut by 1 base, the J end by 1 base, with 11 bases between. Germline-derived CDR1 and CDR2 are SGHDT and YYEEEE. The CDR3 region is CASSLSGGPNTEAFF. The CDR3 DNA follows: TGTGCCAGCAGCTTGAGCGGGGGGCCGAACACTGAAGCTTTCTTT.

This chain's CDR3 is CASSQGWWKGGGYTF. In nucleotides, the CDR3 is TGTGCCAGCAGCCAAGGGTGGTGGAAAGGAGGCGGCTACACCTTC. This chain uses TRBV4-2 with TRBJ1-2; D is unclear. Germline V gene lookup returns CDR1 LGHNA and CDR2 YNFKEQ. Trimming left V 1 base short and J 8 bases short, with 17 bases between. This CDR3 spans 15 amino acids.

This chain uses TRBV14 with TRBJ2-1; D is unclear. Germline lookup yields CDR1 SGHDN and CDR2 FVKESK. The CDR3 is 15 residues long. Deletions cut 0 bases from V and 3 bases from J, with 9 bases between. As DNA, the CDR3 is TGTGCCAGCAGCCAAGATCCACCCGGCTACAATGAGCAGTTCTTC. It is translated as CASSQDPPGYNEQFF.

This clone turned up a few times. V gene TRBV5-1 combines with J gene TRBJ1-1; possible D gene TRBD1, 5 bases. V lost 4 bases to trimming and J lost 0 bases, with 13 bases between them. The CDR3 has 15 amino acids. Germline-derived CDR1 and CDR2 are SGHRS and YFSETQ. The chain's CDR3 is CASSPLGGVNTEAFF. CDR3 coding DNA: TGCGCCAGCAGCCCATTAGGAGGGGTGAACACTGAAGCTTTCTTT.

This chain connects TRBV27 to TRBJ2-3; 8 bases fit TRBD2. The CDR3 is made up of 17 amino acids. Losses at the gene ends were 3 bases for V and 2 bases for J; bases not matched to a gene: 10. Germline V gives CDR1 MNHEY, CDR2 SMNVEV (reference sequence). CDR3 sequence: CASSFFGVAGITDTQYF. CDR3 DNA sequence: TGTGCCAGCAGTTTTTTCGGAGTAGCGGGGATCACAGATACGCAGTATTTT.

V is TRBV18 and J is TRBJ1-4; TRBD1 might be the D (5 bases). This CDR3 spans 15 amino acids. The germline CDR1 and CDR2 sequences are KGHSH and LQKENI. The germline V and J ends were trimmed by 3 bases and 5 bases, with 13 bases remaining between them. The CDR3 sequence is CASSPDSRLNEKLFF. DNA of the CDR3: TGTGCCAGCTCACCCGACAGCCGCTTGAATGAAAAACTGTTTTTT.

CDR3 nucleotides: TGTGCCAGCAGCGTCCAGGGGTTCACAGATACGCAGTATTTT. Translated: CASSVQGFTDTQYF. This chain connects TRBV7-2 to TRBJ2-3, with a tentative D call TRBD1 (6 bases). V dropped 5 bases and J dropped 2 bases, with 11 bases sitting between them. This CDR3 is built from 14 residues. Germline CDR1 SGHTA, CDR2 FQGNSA.

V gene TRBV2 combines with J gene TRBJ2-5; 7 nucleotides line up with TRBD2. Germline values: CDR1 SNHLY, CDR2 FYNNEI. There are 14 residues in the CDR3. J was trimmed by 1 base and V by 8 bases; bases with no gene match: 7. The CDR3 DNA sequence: TGTGCCAGCCTCTGGGGGGGTTCCCAAGAGACCCAGTACTTC. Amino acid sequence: CASLWGGSQETQYF.

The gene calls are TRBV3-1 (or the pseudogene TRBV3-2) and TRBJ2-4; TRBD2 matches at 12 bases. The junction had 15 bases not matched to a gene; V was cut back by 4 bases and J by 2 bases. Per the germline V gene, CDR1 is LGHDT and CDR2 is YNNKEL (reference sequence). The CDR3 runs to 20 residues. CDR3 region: CASSLLLGLAGTLTKNIQYF. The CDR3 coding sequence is TGTGCCAGCAGCCTCCTCCTCGGACTAGCGGGGACGCTAACCAAAAACATTCAGTACTTC.

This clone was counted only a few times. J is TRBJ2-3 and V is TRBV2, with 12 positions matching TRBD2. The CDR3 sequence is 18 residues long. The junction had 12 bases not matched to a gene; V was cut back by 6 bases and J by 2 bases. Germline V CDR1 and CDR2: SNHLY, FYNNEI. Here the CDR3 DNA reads TGTGCCAGCAGAAGGGGGCTAGCGGGAGGGCCTCTCACAGATACGCAGTATTTT. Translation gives CASRRGLAGGPLTDTQYF.

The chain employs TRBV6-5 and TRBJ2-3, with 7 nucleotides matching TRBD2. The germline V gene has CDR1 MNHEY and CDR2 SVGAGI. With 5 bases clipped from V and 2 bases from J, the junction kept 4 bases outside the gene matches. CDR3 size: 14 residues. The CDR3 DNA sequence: TGTGCCAGCAGTCTGGGACTACCCACAGATACGCAGTATTTT. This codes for CASSLGLPTDTQYF.

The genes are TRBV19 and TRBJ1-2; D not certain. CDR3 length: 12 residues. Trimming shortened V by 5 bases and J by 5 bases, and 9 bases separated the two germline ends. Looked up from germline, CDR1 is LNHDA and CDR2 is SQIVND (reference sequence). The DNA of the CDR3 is TGTGCCAGTAGTCAGGAGCGGTATGGCTACACCTTC. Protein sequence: CASSQERYGYTF.

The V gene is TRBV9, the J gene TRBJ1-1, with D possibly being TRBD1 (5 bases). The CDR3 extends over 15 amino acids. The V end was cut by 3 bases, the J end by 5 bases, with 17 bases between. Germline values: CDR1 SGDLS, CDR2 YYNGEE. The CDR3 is CASSDHKGLRTEAFF. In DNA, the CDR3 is TGTGCCAGCAGCGACCACAAGGGGTTAAGAACTGAAGCTTTCTTT.